This T cell receptor beta chain was captured by sequencing in a study of cytomegalovirus exposure and HLA in healthy donors. The study, taken as a whole, reports: Investigators reported under 200 TCR beta chains as tied to cytomegalovirus.

A remark on this clone: Antigen: not known.

Trimming pared 0 bases from V and 9 bases from J, leaving 10 bases between. The CDR3 runs to 13 residues. Germline assignment: CDR1 SGHRS and CDR2 YFSETQ. Primers for the PCR totalled 60 Vbeta and 13 Jbeta. TCRdb's table, derived via immunoSEQ multiplex PCR, lists solely in-frame clones and lacks some. The profile covers tens of thousands of clones, with more than 75% appearing a single time and 9% to 9.5% taken by the ten largest. The J gene is TRBJ2-1, the V gene TRBV5-1; D is unclear. Sample: PBMCs. The receptor comes from a man aged 25-45 years in good health and CMV-seropositive. This CDR3 reads CASSLGLPGEQFF. In DNA, the CDR3 is TGCGCCAGCAGCTTGGGGTTGCCGGGTGAGCAGTTCTTC.